What follows are 23 T cell receptor beta chains derived from one specimen sequenced in a study of cytomegalovirus exposure and HLA in healthy donors. PCR was performed using 60 Vbeta and 13 Jbeta primers. Libraries were prepared by immunoSEQ multiplex PCR; TCRdb keeps only in-frame clonotypes and omits some of them. The sample yields 80,000 or so clones, about 68% seen once. Sequenced: PBMCs. These TCRs come from a woman aged 45-65 years in good health and CMV-seropositive.

This clone was recorded a few times. The V and J genes are TRBV7-2 and TRBJ1-5, with D unresolved. Germline CDR1 is SGHTA and CDR2 is FQGNSA. The CDR3 contains 16 residues. V gave up 1 base and J gave up 0 bases, with 10 bases separating them. Here the CDR3 reads CASSLVGGYSNQPQHF. CDR3 nucleotides: TGTGCCAGCAGCTTAGTAGGCGGATATAGCAATCAGCCCCAGCATTTT.

This chain uses TRBV10-1 with TRBJ1-4; 9 bases fit TRBD1. The CDR3 has 14 residues. Germline loops: CDR1 WNHNN, CDR2 SYGVQD (reference sequence). After removal of 6 bases from V and 8 bases from J, the junction contained 7 bases not matched to a gene. CDR3 protein: CASSPGQGGEKLFF. The CDR3, as DNA: TGCGCCAGCAGCCCGGGACAGGGAGGAGAAAAACTGTTTTTT.

The genes are TRBV11-2 and TRBJ2-5; 8 bases line up with TRBD2. V was pared by 3 bases and J by 4 bases, with 13 bases of the junction left unmatched. The CDR3 runs to 17 residues. The germline V gene encodes CDR1 SGHAT and CDR2 FQNNGV. CDR3 region: CASSLGISGGSRETQYF. CDR3 coding DNA: TGTGCCAGCAGCTTGGGTATTTCGGGGGGGTCCCGAGAGACCCAGTACTTC.

The V and J genes are TRBV7-9 and TRBJ1-6; no firm D call. Germline V gives CDR1 SEHNR, CDR2 FQNEAQ (reference sequence). CDR3 length: 13 residues. The V end lost 5 bases, the J end lost 10 bases, and 12 bases lay between the germline ends. CDR3 amino acids: CASSRVDGSPLHF. In nucleotides, the CDR3 is TGTGCCAGCAGCCGGGTCGACGGCTCACCCCTCCACTTT.

The chain carries TRBV5-4 and TRBJ2-7, with D maybe TRBD1 (5 bases). Germline lookup yields CDR1 SGHNT and CDR2 YYREEE (reference sequence). This CDR3 spans 14 amino acids. V gave up 4 bases and J gave up 0 bases, with 11 bases separating them. The CDR3 sequence: CASSAPDISYEQYV. CDR3 nucleotide sequence: TGTGCCAGCAGCGCCCCGGACATCTCCTACGAGCAGTACGTC.

The chain recombines TRBV4-2 with TRBJ2-7; 10 bases match TRBD2. This CDR3 region has 13 residues. Trimming cost V 6 bases and J 4 bases; bases outside gene matches: 3. Germline CDR1 is LGHNA and CDR2 is YNFKEQ. The CDR3 loop is CASSLAGEYEQYF. CDR3 DNA sequence: TGTGCCAGCAGTCTAGCGGGGGAGTACGAGCAGTACTTC.

The rearrangement joins TRBV11-1 to TRBJ2-1; D is undetermined. This CDR3 is built from 13 residues. Trimming took off 3 bases at V and 8 bases at J, with 11 bases between the two ends. CDR1 SGHAT and CDR2 FQDESV come from the germline V gene (reference sequence). The CDR3 protein is CASSLEQIDEQFF. CDR3 coding DNA: TGTGCCAGCAGCTTGGAGCAGATAGATGAGCAGTTCTTC.

The chain joins TRBV6-1 to TRBJ2-7; the match to TRBD1 covers 11 bases. Trimming at V came to 2 bases and at J to 3 bases, leaving 3 bases not matched to a gene. The CDR3 covers 15 residues. In germline, CDR1 is MNHNS, CDR2 SASEGT. This CDR3 is CASSELGTGGYEQYV. The CDR3 bases are TGTGCCAGCAGTGAACTCGGGACAGGGGGCTACGAGCAGTACGTC.

This clone was found a few times. This chain joins TRBV27 and TRBJ1-4; TRBD1 might be the D (6 bases). The V and J ends lost 5 bases and 3 bases respectively, with 10 bases between them. The germline V gene encodes CDR1 MNHEY and CDR2 SMNVEV (reference sequence). This CDR3 is built from 14 residues. The CDR3 nucleotides read TGTGCCAGCAGTCCCCCAGGGGCTAATGAAAAACTGTTTTTT. Its translation: CASSPPGANEKLFF.

The rearrangement uses TRBV5-1 and TRBJ1-2; D might be TRBD1 (6 bases). Germline V gives CDR1 SGHRS, CDR2 YFSETQ. The CDR3 sequence is 13 residues long. The germline V and J ends were trimmed by 4 bases and 7 bases, with 14 bases remaining between them. The CDR3 sequence: CASSQDSEPGYTF. CDR3 bases: TGCGCCAGCAGCCAGGACAGCGAGCCTGGCTACACCTTC.

V is TRBV4-1 and J is TRBJ2-2; tentative D call: TRBD1 (5 bases). This CDR3 contains 17 residues. CDR1 and CDR2 from the germline V gene are MGHRA and YSYEKL. V was clipped by 1 base and J by 0 bases, with 12 bases between them. DNA for the CDR3: TGCGCCAGCAGCCAAGGGGCAGGGCTATCGAACACCGGGGAGCTGTTTTTT. This codes for CASSQGAGLSNTGELFF.

The chain has TRBV6-1 and TRBJ2-1, with D uncertain. The CDR3 has 14 amino acids. Germline V gene data show CDR1 as MNHNS and CDR2 as SASEGT. Trimming took off 5 bases at V and 0 bases at J, with 8 bases between the two ends. CDR3 amino acids: CASSTVSSYNEQFF. In nucleotides, the CDR3 is TGTGCCAGCAGTACAGTGAGCTCCTACAATGAGCAGTTCTTC.

The genes are TRBV7-9 and TRBJ1-1; D might be TRBD1 (5 bases). The CDR3 covers 12 residues. Trimming stripped 5 bases from V and 8 bases from J, with 12 bases between. Germline CDR1 reads SEHNR; CDR2 reads FQNEAQ (reference sequence). The CDR3 coding sequence is TGTGCCAGCAGCGGGGGGACGAGAGAAGCTTTCTTT. This translates into CASSGGTREAFF.

In its sample, this clone was seen once. The chain employs TRBV2 and TRBJ1-4; D remains ambiguous. The CDR3 is made up of 14 amino acids. The V end was cut by 4 bases, the J end by 7 bases, with 13 bases between. The germline V gene encodes CDR1 SNHLY and CDR2 FYNNEI. CDR3 in DNA: TGTGCCAGCAGTGCTAAGGACGGGAGTGAAAAACTGTTTTTT. This codes for CASSAKDGSEKLFF.

The rearrangement links TRBV28 to TRBJ2-5; D is uncertain. The CDR3 sequence is 14 residues long. The germline V and J ends were trimmed by 3 bases and 5 bases, with 13 bases remaining between them. Looked up from germline, CDR1 is MDHEN and CDR2 is SYDVKM. As DNA, the CDR3 is TGTGCCAGCAGTTTTAAGATAGCAGTGGAGACCCAGTACTTC. Translation: CASSFKIAVETQYF.

The V and J genes are TRBV6-5 and TRBJ2-5; 7 bases are shared with TRBD2. The germline gives CDR1 MNHEY, CDR2 SVGAGI. The CDR3 has 15 amino acids. With V trimmed by 0 bases and J by 3 bases, 4 bases remained unmatched. CDR3 bases: TGTGCCAGCAGTTACTCGGGGACTATGGAAGAGACCCAGTACTTC. Amino acids: CASSYSGTMEETQYF.

The chain uses TRBV15 and TRBJ2-3, with a possible D match to TRBD1 (5 bases). Germline V gene data show CDR1 as LNHNV and CDR2 as YYDKDF (reference sequence). Deletions cut 1 base from V and 2 bases from J, with 19 bases between. The CDR3 has 18 amino acids. The CDR3 DNA reads TGTGCCACCAGCAGAGGAGTTTGGGAAAGGGGTCACACAGATACGCAGTATTTT. As protein: CATSRGVWERGHTDTQYF. The entire variable domain, with the rest obtained from reference TRBV15 and TRBJ2-3, is as follows: DAMVIQNPRYQVTQFGKPVTLSCSQTLNHNVMYWYQQKSSQAPKLLFHYYDKDFNNEADTPDNFQSRRPNTSFCFLDIRSPGLGDTAMYLCATSRGVWERGHTDTQYFGPGTRLTVL.

This chain links TRBV28 with TRBJ2-1, with a possible D match to TRBD2 (6 bases). Germline V gives CDR1 MDHEN, CDR2 SYDVKM. CDR3 length equals 15 residues. V lost 6 bases and J 7 bases, leaving 19 bases between the germline ends. CDR3 nucleotides: TGTGCCAGCAGCCAATCGACTAGTCTGCTAAATGAGCAGTTCTTC. Protein product: CASSQSTSLLNEQFF.

V gene TRBV5-1 combines with J gene TRBJ2-3; 8 nucleotides line up with TRBD2. The V gene end was trimmed by 4 bases and the J gene end by 6 bases; junction bases not matched to a gene: 19. Germline V gives CDR1 SGHRS, CDR2 YFSETQ. The CDR3 contains 18 residues. CDR3 residues: CASSLGEPGLGISDTQYF. In DNA, the CDR3 is TGCGCCAGCAGCCTAGGGGAGCCGGGACTAGGGATCTCGGATACGCAGTATTTT.

The CDR3 bases are TGTGCCAGCAGTCCTCGGGACAGCCGTTTAGATGAGCAGTTCTTC. As protein: CASSPRDSRLDEQFF. The chain uses TRBV27 and TRBJ2-1, with 7 nucleotides matching TRBD1. The CDR3 covers 15 residues. Per germline, CDR1 MNHEY and CDR2 SMNVEV (reference sequence). V lost 5 bases to trimming and J lost 8 bases; unmatched junction nucleotides: 12.

The chain employs TRBV10-1 and TRBJ2-7, with 7 bases matching TRBD1. Germline loops: CDR1 WNHNN, CDR2 SYGVQD (reference sequence). The CDR3 loop spans 13 amino acids. J gave up 2 bases and V 4 bases, and 2 bases lay outside the gene matches. The CDR3 reads CASSAGQTYEQYF. In DNA, the CDR3 is TGCGCCAGCAGTGCGGGACAGACCTACGAGCAGTACTTC.

This rearrangement joins TRBV2 to TRBJ1-1; 8 bases match TRBD1. The CDR3 sequence is 13 residues long. After removal of 5 bases from V and 10 bases from J, the junction contained 9 bases not matched to a gene. Germline CDR1 is SNHLY and CDR2 is FYNNEI. CDR3 loop: CASSFSGGRGAFF. DNA of the CDR3: TGTGCCAGCAGTTTCTCAGGGGGCCGGGGAGCTTTCTTT. The variable domain in full, completed from reference TRBV2 and TRBJ1-1, reads EPEVTQTPSHQVTQMGQEVILRCVPISNHLYFYWYRQILGQKVEFLVSFYNNEISEKSEIFDDQFSVERPDGSNFTLKIRSTKLEDSAMYFCASSFSGGRGAFFGQGTRLTVV.

The V gene is TRBV7-9, the J gene TRBJ2-1, with unresolved D. The CDR3 is made up of 15 amino acids. Germline V gene data show CDR1 as SEHNR and CDR2 as FQNEAQ (reference sequence). V lost 5 bases to trimming and J lost 0 bases, with 11 bases between them. The CDR3 DNA reads as TGTGCCAGCAGCATTCCAACGAGCTCCTACAATGAGCAGTTCTTC. Its protein product is CASSIPTSSYNEQFF. Based on the CDR3 plus reference TRBV7-9 and TRBJ2-1, the full variable domain is DTGVSQNPRHKITKRGQNVTFRCDPISEHNRLYWYRQTLGQGPEFLTYFQNEAQLEKSRLLSDRFSAERPKGSFSTLEIQRTEQGDSAMYLCASSIPTSSYNEQFFGPGTRLTVL.